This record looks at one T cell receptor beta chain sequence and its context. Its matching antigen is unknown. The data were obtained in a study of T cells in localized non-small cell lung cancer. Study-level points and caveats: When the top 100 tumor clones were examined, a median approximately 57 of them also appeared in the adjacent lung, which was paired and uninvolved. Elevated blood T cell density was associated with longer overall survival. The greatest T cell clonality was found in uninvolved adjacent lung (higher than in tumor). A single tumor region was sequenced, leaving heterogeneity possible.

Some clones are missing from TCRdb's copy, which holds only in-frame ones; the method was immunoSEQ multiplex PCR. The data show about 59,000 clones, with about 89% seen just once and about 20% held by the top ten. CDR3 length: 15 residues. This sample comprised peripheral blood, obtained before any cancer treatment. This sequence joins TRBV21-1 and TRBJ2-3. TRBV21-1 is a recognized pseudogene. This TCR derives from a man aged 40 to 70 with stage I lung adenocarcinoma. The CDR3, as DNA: TGTGCCACTAAGAAGGGGGCTAGCGGTCCAGATACGCAGTATTTT. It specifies CATKKGASGPDTQYF.